The present entry profiles one TCR beta chain with its context. Its antigen specificity is not known. Base qualities are not at hand, and no much larger clone is one base apart. The sample comes from a study of cytomegalovirus exposure and HLA in healthy donors (dated by TCRdb to between 2016 and 2019). At the level of the whole study: An earlier analysis of several hundred of the donors reported about 300 Gb of sequence data and around 120 million unique TCR beta sequences obtained from about 179 million T cells. Approximately 330 gigabases of sequencing data and around 85 million unique TCR sequences made up an early release that covered 500 to 650 HLA-typed donors. The genetic ancestry cluster associated with self-reported Caucasian donors included 81% of the roughly 360 genotyped donors. The study aimed to test whether cataloging public T cell receptors could reveal signatures of past pathogen exposure. The T cell repertoires of 666 subjects were profiled by immunosequencing and related to cytomegalovirus serostatus. A separate validation cohort of about 110 different subjects was used in addition to the 666-subject first cohort. To predict cytomegalovirus infection status, the study brought together high-throughput TCR immunosequencing, statistical association of individual TCRs with disease status, and machine learning. A later analysis re-analyzed previously published TCR beta repertoires from roughly 600 donors and added high-resolution HLA genotyping to study TCR occurrence patterns. The later analysis used no new phenotypic data to find candidate immune exposures, relying instead on TCR beta sequences and their occurrence across donors. An earlier analysis of 450 to 750 of the donors used high-throughput TCR beta sequencing to judge whether each TCR beta V gene segment behaved as functional or pseudogenic. Donor age, sex, ethnicity and CMV serostatus were compiled alongside the repertoire data. A later genetic analysis used genome-wide SNP genotypes for about three fifths of the 666 donors, treating that subset as a discovery cohort. All discovery cohort repertoires had been generated using a single sequencing platform. HLA typing covered class I and class II loci at four-digit resolution. The number of donors typed differed by locus, with roughly 620-630 for A, B, C, DRB1 and DQB1, roughly 550 for DQA1, 606 for DPA1, and under 490 for DPB1. Five DR-DQ haplotypes were treated as single units for association and clustering because of strong linkage in the cohort. Among some 400 genotyped donors of the cohort, an average of approximately 200,000 unique TCR beta nucleotide sequences was sequenced per donor, of which about 18% were non-productive. Overall study outcomes, separate from this receptor: In a later analysis, most CMV-associated TCR beta chains were found to appear HLA-restricted, with HLA associations seemingly driven largely by CMV exposure. The sequencing pipeline was judged likely to have produced a cluster of highly shared sequence variants as a technical artifact. In a later analysis, HLA-associated TCR beta chains showed more clonal expansion and lower generation probabilities than non-associated chains that were equally common. V-gene and J-gene trimming of TCR beta chains was associated with a missense DCLRE1C variant in a later genetic analysis, and the association was replicated in an independent cohort. Immune exposure information for the cohort was limited to CMV serostatus. A later analysis found that TCR association rates varied across HLA loci, with DRB1 alleles showing the most associated TCRs and HLA-C alleles the fewest. Cytomegalovirus status was reported to be diagnosed by the classifier with high specificity and sensitivity in both the original and validation cohorts. Across donors, most TCR sequences were observed very rarely, whereas some public TCRs were present in many individuals. Strong co-occurrence of HLA alleles, especially DR and DQ, made assigning TCR associations to individual alleles difficult. Linkage disequilibrium might explain the correlated functional status among segregating V segments, but an unknown experimental factor could not be excluded. In an earlier analysis of about 550 of the donors, most TCR beta V segments were observed in productive rearrangements about 87% or about 30% of the time, broadly matching IMGT annotations. A further reported finding was that TCR beta sequences accurately predicted the HLA-A and HLA-B alleles for most subjects in the first cohort. Some IMGT-functional V segments, including TRBV6-2 and TRBV6-3, could not be told apart with the 87-base-pair reads, so those segments were excluded. Roughly uniform sequencing depth across donors was assumed in presence/absence analyses, although this assumption may not hold. In the study, some 160 TCR beta chains were listed as associated with cytomegalovirus. In this cohort, only TCR beta chains were sequenced, and detectable features were limited by the absence of alpha or paired-chain data. Roughly 17 rarely observed V segments, including chromosome 9 orphons, were excluded from the earlier analysis of several hundred of the donors because counts were too low. Compared with the 666-donor mean, donors in an Asian-associated ancestry cluster had fewer N-insertions in productive TCRs, according to a later genetic analysis. Because some donors lacked HLA typing at each locus, the association tests relied only on the typed subset. A later analysis reported that several top co-occurrence clusters appeared linked to parvovirus B19, influenza, CMV and Epstein-Barr virus. A later analysis associated roughly 17,000 TCR beta sequences with specific HLA alleles at a false discovery rate of 0.05. It was suggested by the authors that the approach could potentially be generalized to other disease states and immunological phenotypes. Three of the identified cytomegalovirus-associated TCR beta chains were confirmed in vitro to be specific for cytomegalovirus antigens.

Libraries were constructed by the immunoSEQ multiplex PCR assay. For the multiplex PCR, a mixture combining 60 forward primers for TCR Vbeta segments and 13 reverse primers for TCR Jbeta segments was used. The CDR3 region of rearranged TCR beta genes was amplified from genomic DNA with a multiplex PCR assay. The Illumina HiSeq System was used to sequence the amplified TCR beta libraries as 87-base-pair reads. In the original analysis: A later analysis tallied roughly 80 million unique TCR beta chains across the 700 or so repertoires, and about 10 million of those chains were shared by two or more donors. A nearest-neighbor algorithm error-corrected the raw reads and collapsed the reads into unique sequences, merging closely related sequences to remove PCR and sequencing errors. V, D and J gene segments were assigned by aligning CDR3 sequences to IMGT reference sequences. For a sequence to be retained, a match of at least six nucleotides was required to both a V gene segment and a J gene segment. A rearrangement counted as productive if the CDR3 had no stop codons and remained in frame with V and J, and every other rearrangement counted as non-productive. CDR3 was defined according to IMGT convention as the region running from the second conserved V-encoded cysteine to the conserved J-encoded phenylalanine. Sequences without an unambiguous match to a single V gene segment were excluded from the earlier analysis of a few hundred of the donors. An earlier analysis of a few hundred of the donors called V segments functional above 56.7% productive rearrangements and segregating when the between-donor standard deviation exceeded 5%. A statistical classification framework was developed to diagnose cytomegalovirus status using the catalog of TCR beta chain sequences. In a later analysis, V and J genes were assigned by comparing TCR nucleotide sequences against IMGT/GENE-DB human TR gene sequences. The TCRdist pipeline was used in a later analysis to assign CDR3 sequences and most-parsimonious VDJ recombination scenarios. In a later analysis, every TCR beta chain was defined by the combination of its CDR3 amino acid sequence and its V-gene family, and reads without a unique V-gene family were dropped. In a later analysis, around 600 highly shared, low-generation-probability nucleotide sequences were removed to address suspected cross-contamination and a sequencing artifact. For each public chain, a later analysis derived a clonal expansion index from normalized ranks of inferred template counts within each repertoire. In a later analysis, generation probabilities were computed with a VDJ recombination model fitted to out-of-frame rearrangements, and the resulting probabilities were checked against IGoR. A later analysis scored TCR-TCR, TCR-HLA and TCR-CMV co-occurrence with hypergeometric tests, applying a repertoire-size bias correction to TCR pairs. A later analysis estimated false discovery rates by permuting HLA or CMV assignments 20 times. A later analysis grouped co-occurring TCRs with DBSCAN, adding TCRdist sequence similarity when clustering within HLA-allele-positive subsets. Repertoires with fewer than 30,000 or more than 120,000 public chains, plus five repertoires with anomalous nucleotide sharing, were excluded from co-occurrence clustering. TCRdb limited this immuneACCESS table to in-frame rearrangements with V and J called. A share of clones is missing; checked studies link under half to unresolved V genes, and the rest is unexplained. The V and J calls and clone size were taken over from that table, and D and trimming were inferred from the DNA. The sample data list around 140,000 clones, and approximately 67% of these were observed just once. The leading ten clones occupy 6.5% of the sample.

V lost 4 bases and J lost 5 bases; the stretch between them is 15 bases long. Looking up the germline V gene yields CDR1 SGHRS and CDR2 YFSETQ. Its CDR3 holds 14 amino acids, cysteine through phenylalanine. Only CDR3 DNA remains: 42 bases, in frame from the first base. The cohort comprised 710 or so healthy bone marrow donors. At the time of sampling, every cohort member was nominally healthy, though immune exposures that went unrecorded were likely present. The donor was CMV seronegative and was included in the group of 352 seronegative cohort members. A peripheral blood sample was collected from each donor, and TCR beta sequencing was performed on peripheral blood mononuclear cells. The Qiagen DNeasy Blood Extraction Kit was used to extract genomic DNA from the blood cell samples.

The material sequenced was PBMCs. Here the chain combines TRBV5-1 and TRBJ1-1; the D gene is perhaps TRBD1, from 5 matching bases. The clonotype comes from a woman between 55 and 75 years old in good health and CMV-seronegative. This receptor carries the CDR3 CASSPGTGRTEAFF. The nucleotide sequence reads as follows: TGCGCCAGCAGCCCAGGGACCGGGAGAACTGAAGCTTTCTTT.